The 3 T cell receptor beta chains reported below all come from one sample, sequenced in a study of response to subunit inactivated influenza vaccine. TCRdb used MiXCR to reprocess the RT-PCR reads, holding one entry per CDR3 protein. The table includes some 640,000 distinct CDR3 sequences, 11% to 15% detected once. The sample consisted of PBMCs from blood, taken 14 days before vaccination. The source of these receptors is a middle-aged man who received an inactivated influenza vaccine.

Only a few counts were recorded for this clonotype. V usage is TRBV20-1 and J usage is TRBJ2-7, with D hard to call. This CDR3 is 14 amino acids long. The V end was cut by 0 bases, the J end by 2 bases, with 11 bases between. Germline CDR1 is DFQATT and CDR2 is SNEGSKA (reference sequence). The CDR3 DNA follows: TGCAGTGCTAGAGATTTAGCCGCCACCTACGAGCAGTACTTC. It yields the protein CSARDLAATYEQYF.

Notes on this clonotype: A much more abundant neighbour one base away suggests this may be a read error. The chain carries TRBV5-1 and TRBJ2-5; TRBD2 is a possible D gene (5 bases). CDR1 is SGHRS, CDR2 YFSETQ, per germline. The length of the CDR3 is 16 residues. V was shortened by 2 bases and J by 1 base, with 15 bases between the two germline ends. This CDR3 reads CASSFAQWEIQETQYF. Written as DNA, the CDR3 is TGCGCCAGCAGCTTTGCACAGTGGGAGATCCAAGAGACCCAGTACTTC. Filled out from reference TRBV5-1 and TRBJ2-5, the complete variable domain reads KAGVTQTPRYLIKTRGQQVTLSCSPISGHRSVSWYQQTPGQGLQFLFEYFSETQRNKGNFPGRFSGRQFSNSRSEMNVSTLELGDSALYLCASSFAQWEIQETQYFGPGTRLLVL.

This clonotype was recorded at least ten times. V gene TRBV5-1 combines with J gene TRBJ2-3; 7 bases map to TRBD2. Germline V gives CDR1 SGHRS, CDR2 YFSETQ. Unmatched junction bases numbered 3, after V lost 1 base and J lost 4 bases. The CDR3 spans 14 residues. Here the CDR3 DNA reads TGCGCCAGCAGCTTGTTACTAGCGTCAGATACGCAGTATTTT. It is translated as CASSLLLASDTQYF.